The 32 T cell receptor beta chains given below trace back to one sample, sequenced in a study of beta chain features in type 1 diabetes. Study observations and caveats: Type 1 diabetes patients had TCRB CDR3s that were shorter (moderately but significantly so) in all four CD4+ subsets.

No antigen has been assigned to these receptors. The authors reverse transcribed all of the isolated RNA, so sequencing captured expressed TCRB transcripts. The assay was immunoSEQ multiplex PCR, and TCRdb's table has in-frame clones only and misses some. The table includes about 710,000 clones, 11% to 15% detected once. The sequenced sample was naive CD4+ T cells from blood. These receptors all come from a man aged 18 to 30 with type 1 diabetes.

CDR3 loop: CASSQDGSQSAFF. The CDR3, as DNA: TGCGCCAGCAGCCAAGATGGGTCACAGTCTGCTTTCTTT. V and J are TRBV4-3 and TRBJ1-1; D not certain. The CDR3 consists of 13 residues. CDR1 is LGHNA, CDR2 YSLEER, per germline. V lost 0 bases, J lost 11 bases, and 13 bases lay in between.

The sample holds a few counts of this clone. The CDR3 protein is CASSPGTFYNEQFF. In DNA, the CDR3 is TGCGCCAGCAGCCCCGGGACATTCTACAATGAGCAGTTCTTC. The chain links TRBV5-1 to TRBJ2-1; weak D call: TRBD1 (6 bases). The CDR3 is 14 amino acids. The V end lost 4 bases, the J end lost 3 bases, and 11 bases lay between the germline ends. Germline CDR1 reads SGHRS; CDR2 reads YFSETQ.

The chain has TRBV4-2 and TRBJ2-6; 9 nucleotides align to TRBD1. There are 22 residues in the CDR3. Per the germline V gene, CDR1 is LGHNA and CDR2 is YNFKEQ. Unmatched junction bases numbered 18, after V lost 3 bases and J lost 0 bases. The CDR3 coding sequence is TGTGCCAGCAGCCAGGCCAAAGTTGGACAGGGGTTTTTTCCCTCTGGGGCCAACGTCCTGACTTTC. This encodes CASSQAKVGQGFFPSGANVLTF.

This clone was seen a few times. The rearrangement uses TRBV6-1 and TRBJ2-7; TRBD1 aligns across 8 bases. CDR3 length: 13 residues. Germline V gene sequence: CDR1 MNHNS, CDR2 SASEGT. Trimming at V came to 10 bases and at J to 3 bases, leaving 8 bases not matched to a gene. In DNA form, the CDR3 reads TGTGCCACCGAGGGACAGGCCTTCTACGAGCAGTACTTC. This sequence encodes CATEGQAFYEQYF.

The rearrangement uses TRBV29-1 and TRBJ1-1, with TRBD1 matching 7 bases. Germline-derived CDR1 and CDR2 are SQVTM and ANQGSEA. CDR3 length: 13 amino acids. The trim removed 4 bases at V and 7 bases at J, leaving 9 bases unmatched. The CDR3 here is CSVARQGVNEAFF. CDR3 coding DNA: TGCAGCGTTGCTCGGCAGGGGGTGAATGAAGCTTTCTTT.

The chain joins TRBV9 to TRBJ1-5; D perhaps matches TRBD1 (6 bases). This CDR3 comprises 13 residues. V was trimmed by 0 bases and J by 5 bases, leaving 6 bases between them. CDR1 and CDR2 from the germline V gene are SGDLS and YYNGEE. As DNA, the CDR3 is TGTGCCAGCAGCGTAGGACAGGATCAGCCCCAGCATTTT. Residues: CASSVGQDQPQHF.

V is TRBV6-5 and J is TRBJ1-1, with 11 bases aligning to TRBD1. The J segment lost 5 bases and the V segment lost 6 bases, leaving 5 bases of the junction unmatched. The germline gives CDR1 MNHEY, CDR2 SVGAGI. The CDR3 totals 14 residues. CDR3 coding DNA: TGTGCCAGCAGATGGACAGGGGGCAGGACTGAAGCTTTCTTT. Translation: CASRWTGGRTEAFF.

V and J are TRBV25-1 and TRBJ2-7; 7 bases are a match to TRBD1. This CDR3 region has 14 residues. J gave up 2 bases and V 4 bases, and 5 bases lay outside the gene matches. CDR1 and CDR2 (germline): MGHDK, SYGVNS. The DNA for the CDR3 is TGTGCCAGCAGTGCTTTGGACAGGCCCTACGAGCAGTACTTC. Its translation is CASSALDRPYEQYF.

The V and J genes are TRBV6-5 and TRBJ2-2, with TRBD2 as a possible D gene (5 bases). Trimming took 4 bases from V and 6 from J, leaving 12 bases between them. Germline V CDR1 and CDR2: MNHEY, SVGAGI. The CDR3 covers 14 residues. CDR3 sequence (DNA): TGTGCCAGCAGTTCGCCGGGATCCTCCGGGGAGCTGTTTTTT. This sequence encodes CASSSPGSSGELFF.

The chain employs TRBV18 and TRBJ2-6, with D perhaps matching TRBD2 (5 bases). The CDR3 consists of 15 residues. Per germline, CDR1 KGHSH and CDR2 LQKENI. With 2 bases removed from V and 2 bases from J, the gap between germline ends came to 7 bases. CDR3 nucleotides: TGTGCCAGCTCACCATCCGGGGCTGGGGCCAACGTCCTGACTTTC. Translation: CASSPSGAGANVLTF.

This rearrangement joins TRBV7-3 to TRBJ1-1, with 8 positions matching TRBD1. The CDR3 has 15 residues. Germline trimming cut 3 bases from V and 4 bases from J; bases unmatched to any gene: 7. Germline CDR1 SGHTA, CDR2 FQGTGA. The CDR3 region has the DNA TGTGCCAGCAGCTTCGCAGGGGGCGCAAGCACTGAAGCTTTCTTT. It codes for CASSFAGGASTEAFF.

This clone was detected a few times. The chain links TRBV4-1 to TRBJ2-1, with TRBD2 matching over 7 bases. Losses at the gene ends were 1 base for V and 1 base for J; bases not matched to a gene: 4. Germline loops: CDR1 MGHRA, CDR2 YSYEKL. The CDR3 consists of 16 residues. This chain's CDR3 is CASSQATSASYNEQFF. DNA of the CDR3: TGCGCCAGCAGCCAAGCCACTAGCGCGTCCTACAATGAGCAGTTCTTC.

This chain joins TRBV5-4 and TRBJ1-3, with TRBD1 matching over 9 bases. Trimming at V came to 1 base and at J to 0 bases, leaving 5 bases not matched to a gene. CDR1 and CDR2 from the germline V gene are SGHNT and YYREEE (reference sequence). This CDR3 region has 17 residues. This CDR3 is CASSLYGTGSSGNTIYF. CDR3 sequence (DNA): TGTGCCAGCAGCTTGTACGGGACAGGGTCCTCTGGAAACACCATATATTTT.

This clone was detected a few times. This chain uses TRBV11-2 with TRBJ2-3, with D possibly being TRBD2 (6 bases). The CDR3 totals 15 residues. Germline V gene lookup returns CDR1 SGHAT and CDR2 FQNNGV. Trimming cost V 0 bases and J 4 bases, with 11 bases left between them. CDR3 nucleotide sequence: TGTGCCAGCAGCTTAGATGGCAGACTAGCAGATACGCAGTATTTT. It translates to CASSLDGRLADTQYF.

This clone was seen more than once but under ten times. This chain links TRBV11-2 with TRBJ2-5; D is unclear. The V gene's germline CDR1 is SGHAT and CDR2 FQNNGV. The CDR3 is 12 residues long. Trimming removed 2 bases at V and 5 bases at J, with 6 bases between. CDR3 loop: CASSLQMETQYF. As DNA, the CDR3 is TGTGCCAGCAGCTTACAGATGGAGACCCAGTACTTC.

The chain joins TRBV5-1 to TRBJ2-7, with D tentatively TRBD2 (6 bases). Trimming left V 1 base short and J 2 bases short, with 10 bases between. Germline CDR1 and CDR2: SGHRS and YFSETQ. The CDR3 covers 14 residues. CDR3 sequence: CASSLRSSAYEQYF. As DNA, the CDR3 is TGCGCCAGCAGCTTGAGATCTAGCGCCTACGAGCAGTACTTC.

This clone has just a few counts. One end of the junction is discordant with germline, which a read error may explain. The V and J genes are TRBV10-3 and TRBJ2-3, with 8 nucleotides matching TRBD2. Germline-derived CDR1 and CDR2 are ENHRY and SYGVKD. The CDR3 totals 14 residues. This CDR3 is CALRRGDSTDTQYF. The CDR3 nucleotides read TGTGCCCTCAGGCGGGGGGACAGCACAGATACGCAGTATTTT.

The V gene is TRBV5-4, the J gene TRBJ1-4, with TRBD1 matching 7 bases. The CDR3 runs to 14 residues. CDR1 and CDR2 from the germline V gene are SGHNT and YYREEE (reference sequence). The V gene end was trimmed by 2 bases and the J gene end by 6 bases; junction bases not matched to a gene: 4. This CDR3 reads CASSLQGIDEKLFF. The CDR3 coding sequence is TGTGCCAGCAGCTTACAGGGGATCGATGAAAAACTGTTTTTT.

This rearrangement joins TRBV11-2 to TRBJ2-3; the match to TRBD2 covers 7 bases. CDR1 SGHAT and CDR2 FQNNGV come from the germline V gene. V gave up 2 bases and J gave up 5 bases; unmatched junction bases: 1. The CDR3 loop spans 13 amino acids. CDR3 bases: TGTGCCAGCAGCTTATCGGGGGGAGATACGCAGTATTTT. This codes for CASSLSGGDTQYF.

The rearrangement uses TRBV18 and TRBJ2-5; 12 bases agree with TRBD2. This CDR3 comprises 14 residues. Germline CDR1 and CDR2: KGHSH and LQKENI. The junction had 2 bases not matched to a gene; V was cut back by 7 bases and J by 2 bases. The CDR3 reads CASLGLAGQETQYF. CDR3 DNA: TGTGCCAGCTTAGGACTAGCGGGGCAAGAGACCCAGTACTTC.

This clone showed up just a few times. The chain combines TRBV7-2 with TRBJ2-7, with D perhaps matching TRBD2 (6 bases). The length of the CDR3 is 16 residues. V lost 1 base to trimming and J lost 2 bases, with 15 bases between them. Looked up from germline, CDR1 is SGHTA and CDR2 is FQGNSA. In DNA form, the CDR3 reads TGTGCCAGCAGCTTAGGTAGTAGCGGTAATCCCTACGAGCAGTACTTC. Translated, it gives CASSLGSSGNPYEQYF.

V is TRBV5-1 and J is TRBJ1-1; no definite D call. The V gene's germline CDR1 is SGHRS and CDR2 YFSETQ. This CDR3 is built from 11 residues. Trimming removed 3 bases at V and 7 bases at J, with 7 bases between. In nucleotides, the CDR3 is TGCGCCAGCAGCTCCGAGTTTGAAGCTTTCTTT. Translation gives CASSSEFEAFF.

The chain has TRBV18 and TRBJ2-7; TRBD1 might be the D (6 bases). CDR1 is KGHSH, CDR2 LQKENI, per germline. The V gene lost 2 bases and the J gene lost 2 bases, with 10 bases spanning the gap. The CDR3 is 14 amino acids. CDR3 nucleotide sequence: TGTGCCAGCTCACCAGACAGACAGGCCTACGAGCAGTACTTC. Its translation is CASSPDRQAYEQYF.

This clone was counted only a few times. CDR3 coding DNA: TGTGCCATCAGGCCGGGACAGGGGGATTTCTACGAGCAGTACTTC. Translation gives CAIRPGQGDFYEQYF. V usage is TRBV10-3 and J usage is TRBJ2-7, with 11 bases that match TRBD1. The length of the CDR3 is 15 residues. Germline V gene lookup returns CDR1 ENHRY and CDR2 SYGVKD. With 6 bases clipped from V and 3 bases from J, the junction kept 7 bases outside the gene matches.

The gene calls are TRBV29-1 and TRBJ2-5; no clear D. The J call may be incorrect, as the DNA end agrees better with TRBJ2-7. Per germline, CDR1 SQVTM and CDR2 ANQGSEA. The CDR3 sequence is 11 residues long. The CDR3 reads CSVDEAYEQYF. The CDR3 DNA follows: TGCAGCGTTGACGAGGCCTACGAGCAGTACTTC.

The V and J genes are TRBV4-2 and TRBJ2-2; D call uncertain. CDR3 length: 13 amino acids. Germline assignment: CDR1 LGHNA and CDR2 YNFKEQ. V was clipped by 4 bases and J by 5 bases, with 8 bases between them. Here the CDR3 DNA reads TGTGCCAGCAGCCCTATTATAACCGGGGAGCTGTTTTTT. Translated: CASSPIITGELFF.

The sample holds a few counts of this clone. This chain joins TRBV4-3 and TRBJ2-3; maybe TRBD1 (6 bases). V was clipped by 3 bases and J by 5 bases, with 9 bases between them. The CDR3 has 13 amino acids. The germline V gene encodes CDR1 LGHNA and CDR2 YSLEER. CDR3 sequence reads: CASSQGQGDTQYF. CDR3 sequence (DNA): TGCGCCAGCAGCCAGGGACAAGGAGATACGCAGTATTTT.

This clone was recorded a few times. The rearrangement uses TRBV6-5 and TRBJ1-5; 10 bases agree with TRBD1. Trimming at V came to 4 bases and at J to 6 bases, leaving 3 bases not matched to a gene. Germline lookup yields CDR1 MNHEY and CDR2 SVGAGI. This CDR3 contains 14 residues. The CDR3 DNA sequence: TGTGCCAGCAGTTTAGACAGGGGGCTTCAGCCCCAGCATTTT. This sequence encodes CASSLDRGLQPQHF.

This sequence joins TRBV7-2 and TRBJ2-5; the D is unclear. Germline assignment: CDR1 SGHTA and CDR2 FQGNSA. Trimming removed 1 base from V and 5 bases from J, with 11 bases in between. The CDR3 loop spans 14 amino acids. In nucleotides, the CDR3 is TGTGCCAGCAGCTTAGGGTCAGTCCTTGAGACCCAGTACTTC. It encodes CASSLGSVLETQYF.

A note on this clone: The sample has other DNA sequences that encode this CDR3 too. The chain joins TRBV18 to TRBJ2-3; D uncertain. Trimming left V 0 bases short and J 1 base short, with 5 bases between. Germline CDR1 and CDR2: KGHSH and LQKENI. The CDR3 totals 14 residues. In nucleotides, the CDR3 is TGTGCCAGCTCACCACCTAGAGGCACAGATACGCAGTATTTT. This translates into CASSPPRGTDTQYF.

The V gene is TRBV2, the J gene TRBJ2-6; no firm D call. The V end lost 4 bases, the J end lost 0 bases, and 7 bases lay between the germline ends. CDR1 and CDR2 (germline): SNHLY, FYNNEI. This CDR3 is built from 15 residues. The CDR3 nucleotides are TGTGCCAGCAGTGTACTGGGCTCTGGGGCCAACGTCCTGACTTTC. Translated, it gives CASSVLGSGANVLTF. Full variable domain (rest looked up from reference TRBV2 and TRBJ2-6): EPEVTQTPSHQVTQMGQEVILRCVPISNHLYFYWYRQILGQKVEFLVSFYNNEISEKSEIFDDQFSVERPDGSNFTLKIRSTKLEDSAMYFCASSVLGSGANVLTFGAGSRLTVL.

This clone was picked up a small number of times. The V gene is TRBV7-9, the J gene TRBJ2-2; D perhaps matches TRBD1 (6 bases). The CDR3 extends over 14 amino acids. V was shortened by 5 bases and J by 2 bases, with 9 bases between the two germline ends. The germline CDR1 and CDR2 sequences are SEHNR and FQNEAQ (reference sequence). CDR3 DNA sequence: TGTGCCAGCAGCATACAGGGAAACACCGGGGAGCTGTTTTTT. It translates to CASSIQGNTGELFF.